Given below is one T cell receptor (beta chain) in context. Profiling relied on immunoSEQ multiplex PCR, and the TCRdb table lists in-frame clones only, not all of them. In the table there are roughly 300,000 clones, roughly 90% of which are singletons. The data originate from a study of blood T cell repertoires in COVID-19. Study at large: PBMCs, B-cell-depleted T cells, or T cells provided the cDNA or gDNA that made up the material.

Recruited during active infection, patients (from Seattle) were subsequently followed longitudinally. The receptor comes from a woman aged 25 to 39 with COVID-19, enrolled during active disease. The sequenced sample consisted of peripheral blood.

CDR3 region: CAWSGPRGEAFF. DNA for the CDR3: TGTGCCTGGAGTGGACCCAGGGGCGAAGCTTTCTTT. The V gene is TRBV30, the J gene TRBJ1-1, with D possibly TRBD1 on 6 matching bases. The CDR3 length is 12 residues. V was trimmed by 1 base and J by 8 bases, leaving 11 bases between them. Per germline, CDR1 GTSNPN and CDR2 SVGIG (reference sequence).